Included here is one T cell receptor beta chain sequence, with context. J was trimmed by 7 bases and V by 2 bases; bases with no gene match: 9. Per the germline V gene, CDR1 is MNHEY and CDR2 is SVGEGT. The CDR3 consists of 17 residues. These data originate in a study of blood T cell repertoires in COVID-19. Overall study: Samples representing acute and convalescent COVID-19 were sourced from the United States, Italy and Spain. PBMCs, B-cell-depleted T cells, or T cells were the source of the cDNA or gDNA that made up the material.

In the authors' methods: Counts of nucleated cells, estimated from reference gene primer amplification, were obtained. The data were produced by immunoSEQ multiplex PCR, yet TCRdb's version contains in-frame clones alone and is incomplete. That table gives V, J and clone size, and the DNA gave D and trimming. The sample yields some 530,000 clones, roughly 85% seen once. The sample consisted of peripheral blood. The chain has TRBV6-2 or TRBV6-3 and TRBJ1-5, with 12 nucleotides matching TRBD1. The source of this sequence is a human donor in a cohort sampled during active COVID-19. CDR3 bases: TGTGCCAGCAGTTACACCGGGACAGGGGGCGATCGGCAGCCCCAGCATTTT. This codes for CASSYTGTGGDRQPQHF.